This entry lists 19 T cell receptor beta chains sequenced from one sample in a study of blood T cell repertoires in COVID-19. Data came from immunoSEQ multiplex PCR; TCRdb stores just in-frame clones and leaves some out. The sample holds under 100,000 clones, approximately 85% seen once. The sample was peripheral blood. The source is a woman aged 80 or older with COVID-19, enrolled during active disease.

The chain joins TRBV7-9 to TRBJ2-3; D might be TRBD1 (6 bases). Germline V gene data show CDR1 as SEHNR and CDR2 as FQNEAQ (reference sequence). The CDR3 is made up of 14 amino acids. The germline V and J ends were trimmed by 5 bases and 6 bases, with 15 bases remaining between them. The CDR3 DNA reads as TGTGCCAGCAGCCGTGTAGGGGGTAGCGATACGCAGTATTTT. Amino acids: CASSRVGGSDTQYF.

The rearrangement links TRBV19 to TRBJ2-7, with 8 bases identical to TRBD1. With V trimmed by 5 bases and J by 5 bases, 14 bases remained unmatched. This CDR3 spans 16 amino acids. CDR1 and CDR2 (germline): LNHDA, SQIVND (reference sequence). The CDR3, as DNA: TGTGCCAGTAGTGGGGAGTTCGGGACAGGTTCGAACGAGCAGTACTTC. Protein sequence: CASSGEFGTGSNEQYF.

The rearrangement uses TRBV11-2 and TRBJ1-3; no clear D. Germline V gives CDR1 SGHAT, CDR2 FQNNGV. Trimming removed 5 bases at V and 0 bases at J, with 11 bases between. This CDR3 has 15 amino acids. The CDR3 coding sequence is TGTGCCAGCAGCCCAGGCACCCACTCTGGAAACACCATATATTTT. Its translation: CASSPGTHSGNTIYF.

This chain connects TRBV4-1 to TRBJ2-7; 15 nucleotides line up with TRBD2. This CDR3 spans 18 amino acids. After removal of 1 base from V and 6 bases from J, the junction contained 10 bases not matched to a gene. CDR1 and CDR2 (germline): MGHRA, YSYEKL. CDR3 in DNA: TGCGCCAGCAGCCAAGGGGGACTAGCGGGAGGTGGTCGGGCCGAGCAGTACTTC. It encodes CASSQGGLAGGGRAEQYF.

The chain links TRBV11-3 to TRBJ2-2, with 10 bases lining up with TRBD2. Looked up from germline, CDR1 is SGHNT and CDR2 is YENEEA. V was pared by 1 base and J by 6 bases, with 5 bases of the junction left unmatched. This CDR3 region has 16 residues. In DNA form, the CDR3 reads TGTGCCAGCAGCTTAGGCCCTAGCGGGAGTTCCGGGGAGCTGTTTTTT. Protein product: CASSLGPSGSSGELFF. Looking up the rest from reference TRBV11-3 and TRBJ2-2 gives the full variable domain: EAGVVQSPRYKIIEKKQPVAFWCNPISGHNTLYWYLQNLGQGPELLIRYENEEAVDDSQLPKDRFSAERLKGVDSTLKIQPAELGDSAVYLCASSLGPSGSSGELFFGEGSRLTVL.

CDR3 nucleotides: TGTGCCAGCAGCTTAGAGGCAGGGGCTTCCCAGTACTTC. Translated, it gives CASSLEAGASQYF. The chain links TRBV7-9 to TRBJ2-5; D possibly corresponds to TRBD1 (6 bases). V was trimmed by 1 base and J by 9 bases, leaving 12 bases between them. Germline-derived CDR1 and CDR2 are SEHNR and FQNEAQ (reference sequence). The CDR3 runs to 13 residues.

This clone was detected once. V is TRBV7-2 and J is TRBJ2-3; 7 nucleotides match TRBD2. V was pared by 4 bases and J by 4 bases, with 2 bases of the junction left unmatched. There are 13 residues in the CDR3. Germline V CDR1 and CDR2: SGHTA, FQGNSA. As DNA, the CDR3 is TGTGCCAGCAGCTCTAGCGGCCCAGATACGCAGTATTTT. Amino acid sequence: CASSSSGPDTQYF.

This chain joins TRBV2 and TRBJ2-5; D might be TRBD1 (6 bases). V lost 5 bases and J lost 4, with 14 bases in between. This CDR3 contains 14 residues. Per germline, CDR1 SNHLY and CDR2 FYNNEI. The CDR3 protein is CASSKGARGETQYF. As DNA, the CDR3 is TGTGCCAGCAGTAAAGGGGCCAGGGGAGAGACCCAGTACTTC.

The chain has TRBV5-5 and TRBJ2-1, with 11 bases aligning to TRBD2. From germline, CDR1 is SGHKS and CDR2 YYEKEE (reference sequence). The CDR3 runs 15 residues. V shed 4 bases and J 5 bases; nucleotides not matched to a gene: 5. The CDR3 DNA sequence: TGTGCCAGCAGCCCAGGACTAGCGGGCAACAATGAGCAGTTCTTC. Translation gives CASSPGLAGNNEQFF.

The chain links TRBV27 to TRBJ1-1; tentative D call: TRBD1 (6 bases). The germline gives CDR1 MNHEY, CDR2 SMNVEV (reference sequence). V lost 5 bases and J lost 1, with 17 bases in between. This CDR3 contains 16 residues. DNA for the CDR3: TGTGCCAGCAGTCCGAGGGGGTCCTTCGGGAACACTGAAGCTTTCTTT. Its translation: CASSPRGSFGNTEAFF.

This clone was seen a few times. This chain joins TRBV6-2 or TRBV6-3 and TRBJ1-1; possible D gene TRBD1, 5 bases. The V gene's germline CDR1 is MNHEY and CDR2 SVGEGT. Deletions cut 0 bases from V and 5 bases from J, with 13 bases between. The CDR3 extends over 15 amino acids. The CDR3: CASSYSGLDGTEAFF. The CDR3 bases are TGTGCCAGCAGTTACTCGGGGCTCGATGGGACTGAAGCTTTCTTT.

The V gene is TRBV10-1, the J gene TRBJ2-2; 14 nucleotides align to TRBD2. CDR1 and CDR2 from the germline V gene are WNHNN and SYGVQD (reference sequence). V lost 5 bases and J lost 7; bases outside the gene matches: 6. The CDR3 has 16 amino acids. CDR3 DNA: TGCGCCAGCAGTCTTGGGACTAGCGGGAGCTACGGGGAGCTGTTTTTT. This sequence encodes CASSLGTSGSYGELFF.

This clone was found once. The chain uses TRBV29-1 and TRBJ1-4; D not certain. Germline assignment: CDR1 SQVTM and CDR2 ANQGSEA. The CDR3 sequence is 13 residues long. V was pared by 4 bases and J by 5 bases, with 11 bases between. The CDR3 DNA is TGCAGCGTTGTGCCCGGGGTGAATGAAAAACTGTTTTTT. Its translation: CSVVPGVNEKLFF. The full variable domain, rest sourced from reference TRBV29-1 and TRBJ1-4, is SAVISQKPSRDICQRGTSLTIQCQVDSQVTMMFWYRQQPGQSLTLIATANQGSEATYESGFVIDKFPISRPNLTFSTLTVSNMSPEDSSIYLCSVVPGVNEKLFFGSGTQLSVL.

The chain uses TRBV28 and TRBJ2-5; 16 positions agree with TRBD2. Germline V CDR1 and CDR2: MDHEN, SYDVKM. The V and J ends lost 7 bases and 5 bases, in that order; junction bases with no gene match: 7. The CDR3 consists of 16 residues. The CDR3 sequence: CASKGTSGRAFETQYF. In DNA, the CDR3 is TGTGCCAGCAAGGGGACTAGCGGGAGGGCCTTTGAGACCCAGTACTTC.

This sequence joins TRBV9 and TRBJ2-2; 9 bases align to TRBD2. Trimming took 4 bases from V and 2 from J; bases not matched to a gene: 9. The V gene's germline CDR1 is SGDLS and CDR2 YYNGEE. This CDR3 region has 17 residues. DNA for the CDR3: TGTGCCAGCAGCCAGATTGCGGGGGGGCACAACACCGGGGAGCTGTTTTTT. It specifies CASSQIAGGHNTGELFF.

CDR3 nucleotides: TGTGCCAGCAGCCAAGATCGGGCTAGCGGGGTCCAAGAGACCCAGTACTTC. Its protein product is CASSQDRASGVQETQYF. The rearrangement uses TRBV4-2 and TRBJ2-5; 9 bases fit TRBD2. The CDR3 has 17 residues. The germline V gene encodes CDR1 LGHNA and CDR2 YNFKEQ. The J segment lost 1 base and the V segment lost 0 bases, leaving 6 bases of the junction unmatched.

This chain connects TRBV6-5 to TRBJ1-1, with 7 bases fitting TRBD1. In germline, CDR1 is MNHEY, CDR2 SVGAGI. With 9 bases clipped from V and 7 bases from J, the junction kept 5 bases outside the gene matches. There are 11 residues in the CDR3. The CDR3 nucleotides read TGTGCCAGTGACAGGGCCAGTGAAGCTTTCTTT. This encodes CASDRASEAFF.

The V call is TRBV4-2, the J call TRBJ1-1; 8 bases map to TRBD1. Germline lookup yields CDR1 LGHNA and CDR2 YNFKEQ. Unmatched junction bases numbered 8, after V lost 4 bases and J lost 4 bases. This CDR3 has 15 residues. The CDR3 DNA sequence: TGTGCCAGCAGCCCCAACCAGGGGGCGAGCACTGAAGCTTTCTTT. Its protein is CASSPNQGASTEAFF.

This sequence joins TRBV19 and TRBJ2-2, with TRBD1 matching 12 bases. Germline values: CDR1 LNHDA, CDR2 SQIVND (reference sequence). Trimming took 5 bases from V and 5 from J; bases not matched to a gene: 12. The CDR3 loop spans 18 amino acids. The CDR3: CASSPSPGTGGRTGELFF. The CDR3 nucleotides are TGTGCCAGTAGTCCCTCTCCCGGGACAGGGGGCCGAACCGGGGAGCTGTTTTTT.